The clone carrying this T cell receptor (beta chain) has a handful of counts. This sample is part of a study of blood T cell repertoires in COVID-19. Study-level background: Sites in the United States, Italy and Spain provided acute and convalescent COVID-19 samples.

V dropped 5 bases and J dropped 6 bases, with 14 bases sitting between them. CDR3 length: 13 residues. CDR1 and CDR2 from the germline V gene are ENHRY and SYGVKD. Assay used: immunoSEQ multiplex PCR; TCRdb lists only in-frame clones, some missing. The sample yields approximately 220,000 clones, approximately 88% seen once. The chain links TRBV10-3 to TRBJ2-7; D ambiguous. This receptor was obtained from a man aged 40-49 years with acute or convalescent COVID-19. What was sequenced was peripheral blood. The CDR3, as DNA: TGTGCCATCAGTCCCAAAGGAGTTCCCGAGCAGTACTTC. As protein: CAISPKGVPEQYF.